This passage covers 8 T cell receptor beta chains from one sample sequenced in a study of blood T cell repertoires in COVID-19. Clones were read by immunoSEQ multiplex PCR, and TCRdb kept only the in-frame ones, dropping some. The repertoire holds about 300,000 clones, with 85% to 90% as singletons. Sequenced sample: PBMCs or T cells enriched from blood (not recorded which). The receptors stem from a woman aged 18 to 35 who had recovered from COVID-19.

V and J are TRBV5-1 and TRBJ1-1; tentative D call: TRBD1 (5 bases). CDR1 is SGHRS, CDR2 YFSETQ, per germline. Trimming took off 4 bases at V and 6 bases at J, with 16 bases between the two ends. The CDR3 extends over 14 amino acids. CDR3 sequence (DNA): TGCGCCAGCAGCATACTCGGGGCGGGGGCTGAAGCTTTCTTT. Translation: CASSILGAGAEAFF.

The V gene is TRBV7-2, the J gene TRBJ2-7; D may be TRBD2 (6 bases). The germline gives CDR1 SGHTA, CDR2 FQGNSA. This CDR3 has 15 amino acids. Trimming cost V 2 bases and J 6 bases, with 17 bases left between them. CDR3 bases: TGTGCCAGCAGCTTATACGCCCGGGAGAGTGGCGAGCAGTACTTC. Protein product: CASSLYARESGEQYF.

The chain couples TRBV6-1 to TRBJ1-2; 8 nucleotides align to TRBD1. V trimming: 2 bases; J trimming: 8 bases; junction bases outside the gene matches: 13. In germline, CDR1 is MNHNS, CDR2 SASEGT. The CDR3 is made up of 16 amino acids. In DNA form, the CDR3 reads TGTGCCAGCAGTGAATCTGTCAGGGGGCGGTCGAGAGGCTACACCTTC. Amino acids: CASSESVRGRSRGYTF.

Remarks on this clone: Other DNA variants within this sample encode the same CDR3. V and J are TRBV6-5 and TRBJ2-7, with 10 bases lining up with TRBD1. Per germline, CDR1 MNHEY and CDR2 SVGAGI. Losses at the gene ends were 0 bases for V and 3 bases for J; bases not matched to a gene: 5. The CDR3 runs 16 residues. The CDR3: CASSYSRTGGGYEQYF. The CDR3 region has the DNA TGTGCCAGCAGTTACTCGAGGACAGGGGGTGGCTACGAGCAGTACTTC.

The chain employs TRBV7-9 and TRBJ2-1; D perhaps matches TRBD2 (5 bases). CDR3 length equals 14 residues. The V end lost 2 bases, the J end lost 5 bases, and 10 bases lay between the germline ends. Germline V gives CDR1 SEHNR, CDR2 FQNEAQ (reference sequence). The CDR3 sequence is CASSLSLGNNEQFF. CDR3 sequence (DNA): TGTGCCAGCAGCTTATCACTAGGGAACAATGAGCAGTTCTTC.

The count of this clone is one. The V call is TRBV5-6, the J call TRBJ1-1, with a possible D match to TRBD1 (6 bases). The CDR3 is made up of 15 amino acids. Trimming cost V 4 bases and J 2 bases, with 15 bases left between them. Germline V gene lookup returns CDR1 SGHDT and CDR2 YYEEEE. CDR3 residues: CASSPTRTDNTEAFF. In DNA form, the CDR3 reads TGTGCCAGCAGCCCCACCCGGACAGACAACACTGAAGCTTTCTTT.

This sequence joins TRBV7-8 and TRBJ1-1; a weak D match, TRBD1 (6 bases). Looked up from germline, CDR1 is SGHVS and CDR2 is FQNEAQ. The CDR3 runs to 15 residues. V was cut by 3 bases and J by 1 base, with 12 bases left in between. DNA of the CDR3: TGTGCCAGCAGCTTCAGGGGTGCGCCGAACACTGAAGCTTTCTTT. Its translation: CASSFRGAPNTEAFF.

This chain connects TRBV28 to TRBJ1-4; maybe TRBD1 (6 bases). Deletions cut 6 bases from V and 4 bases from J, with 15 bases between. Germline-derived CDR1 and CDR2 are MDHEN and SYDVKM. The CDR3 is 15 amino acids. CDR3 in amino acids: CASSSGTLYNEKLFF. The DNA for the CDR3 is TGTGCCAGCAGCTCAGGGACACTTTATAATGAAAAACTGTTTTTT.